Listed below are T cell receptor beta chains from one sample, sequenced in a study of T cells after yellow fever vaccination. TCRdb redid the calling of the 5' RACE reads with MiXCR, one entry per CDR3 protein. The data show 300,000 or so distinct CDR3 sequences, roughly 13% seen once. Source: CD4+ T cells sorted from PBMCs, taken 45 days after the yellow fever booster vaccination. Receptor source: a young man who received the YFV17D yellow fever vaccine. Each CDR3 is given with its conserved first and last residue. A D gene is named only where the DNA matches it firmly. Some rows mark clone size as missing; the rest say once, few, many or name a class of expanded clone.

clone size,D gene,V gene,J gene,CDR3 DNA,CDR3 protein
-,TRBD2,TRBV25-1,TRBJ2-3,TGTGCCAGCAGTGAGCCGCCGACTAGCGGAAACACAGATACGCAGTATTTT,CASSEPPTSGNTDTQYF
-,TRBD1,TRBV6-1,TRBJ1-5,TGTGCCACATCTCAGGGGGGGCGGAATCAGCCCCAGCATTTT,CATSQGGRNQPQHF
-,-,TRBV9,TRBJ2-5,TGTGCCAGCAGCGTAGAGGGCGGGACGTCTACCCAGTACTTC,CASSVEGGTSTQYF
few,TRBD1,TRBV28,TRBJ1-1,TGTGCCAGCGGCTCCGGGACAGGGAACACTGAAGCTTTCTTT,CASGSGTGNTEAFF
few,TRBD2,TRBV5-1,TRBJ2-3,TGCGCCAGCAGCTTGGCCGGGACTAGCGGTTTAACGCAGTATTTT,CASSLAGTSGLTQYF
-,TRBD2,TRBV29-1,TRBJ2-1,TGCAGCGTTGTTAGGACTAGCGGGACGTTCTCCTACAATGAGCAGTTCTTC,CSVVRTSGTFSYNEQFF
few,-,TRBV20-1,TRBJ2-7,TGCAGTGCTAGGACGAGACGGAGACCCTACGAGCAGTACTTC,CSARTRRRPYEQYF
-,TRBD2,TRBV24-1,TRBJ2-3,TGTGCCACCAGTGCCGGGACTAGCGGGAGCAACCCAACAACAGATACGCAGTATTTT,CATSAGTSGSNPTTDTQYF
many,-,TRBV20-1,TRBJ2-1,TGCAGTGCTAGATCCGGCGGCTCCTACAATGAGCAGTTCTTC,CSARSGGSYNEQFF
-,-,TRBV18,TRBJ1-1,TGTGCCAGCTCTCCCGGGGGGGCTAGCTCTGAAGCTTTCTTT,CASSPGGASSEAFF
few,TRBD1,TRBV11-2,TRBJ2-1,TGTGCCAGCAGCTTAGAGATGCAGGGGGCGGCCTACAATGAGCAGTTCTTC,CASSLEMQGAAYNEQFF
-,-,TRBV5-1,TRBJ1-1,TGCGCCAGCACCAGACAGTCTAACACTGAAGCTTTCTTT,CASTRQSNTEAFF
-,-,TRBV7-2,TRBJ2-4,TGTGCCAGCAGCTTAGCAGGGTTGGGGGGCCTCATTCAGTACTTC,CASSLAGLGGLIQYF
few,-,TRBV5-1,TRBJ2-2,TGCGCCAGCAGCTTGGGTGCAGGCTCGTCAGGAACCGGGGAGCTGTTTTTT,CASSLGAGSSGTGELFF
few,-,TRBV29-1,TRBJ2-7,TGCAGCGTTGGACAGCATCTAACCTACGAGCAGTACTTC,CSVGQHLTYEQYF
few,-,TRBV5-1,TRBJ2-5,TGCGCCAGCAGCTTGGTAGGACGGGAGTCCCAGTACTTC,CASSLVGRESQYF
many,TRBD1,TRBV20-1,TRBJ1-3,TGCAGTGTCACGGACAGGAGCTCTGGAAACACCATATATTTT,CSVTDRSSGNTIYF
few,-,TRBV6-2/TRBV6-3,TRBJ2-7,TGTGCCAGCGGACCCCTCCGGGCCTACGAGCAGTACTTC,CASGPLRAYEQYF
-,-,TRBV11-2,TRBJ2-1,TGTGCCAGCAGCTGGGGACTCTACAATGAGCAGTTCTTC,CASSWGLYNEQFF
many,TRBD2,TRBV25-1,TRBJ2-1,TGTGCCAGCAGTGGCGAGAGGGTAGCGGGATTTGGGAGTGAGCAGTTCTTC,CASSGERVAGFGSEQFF
-,TRBD2,TRBV4-3,TRBJ2-5,TGCGCCAGCAGCCAAGGTGCTAGCGGGAACGGGGAGACCCAGTACTTC,CASSQGASGNGETQYF
many,TRBD2,TRBV10-2,TRBJ2-3,TGCGCCAGCAGTGAGTCGAGCTCTAGCGGGCTGGGGGCTTTT,CASSESSSSGLGAF
few,-,TRBV7-2,TRBJ2-7,TGTGCCAGCAGCCCTCTAGGTATAGCCTACGAGCAGTACTTC,CASSPLGIAYEQYF
-,TRBD1,TRBV20-1,TRBJ2-1,TGCAGTGCTAGAGATCCGGGACAGGGGAACAATGATCAGTTCTTC,CSARDPGQGNNDQFF
-,-,TRBV20-1,TRBJ2-7,TGCAGTGGGGGGGCTGGAGATGGGTCCTACGAGCAGTACTTC,CSGGAGDGSYEQYF
-,-,TRBV6-5,TRBJ1-2,TGTGCCAGCAGTTACTCCGGTAACTATGGCTACACCTTC,CASSYSGNYGYTF
-,TRBD2,TRBV12-3/TRBV12-4,TRBJ2-7,TGTGCCAGCAGTCAGGGACTAGCGGCGGGGTACGAGCAGTACTTC,CASSQGLAAGYEQYF
-,TRBD2,TRBV7-3,TRBJ2-1,TGTGCCAGCAGCTTAGGTGGCGGGAGGGCCGGTGAGCAGTTCTTC,CASSLGGGRAGEQFF
-,-,TRBV20-1,TRBJ1-4,TGCAGTGCTAGTAGGCCTGAGGAAAAACTGTTTTTT,CSASRPEEKLFF
-,-,TRBV4-3,TRBJ2-2,TGCGCCAGCAGCCGCGTGACCGGGACGAGGACCGGGGAGCTGTTTTTT,CASSRVTGTRTGELFF
-,-,TRBV5-1,TRBJ2-5,TGCGCCAGCAGCACCGAGGGTGGAGAGACCCAGTACTTC,CASSTEGGETQYF
few,TRBD2,TRBV29-1,TRBJ2-1,TGCAGCGTTGTGGTGGGAGGGTCCTACAATGAGCAGTTCTTC,CSVVVGGSYNEQFF
-,-,TRBV7-3,TRBJ2-1,TGTGCCAGCAGCCACAGGAACTCGAATGAGCAGTTCTTC,CASSHRNSNEQFF
many,-,TRBV7-6,TRBJ2-7,TGTGCCAGCAGCTTAGGGGCGTCCTACGAGCAGTACTTC,CASSLGASYEQYF
-,-,TRBV20-1,TRBJ2-5,TGCAGTGCTGGAGGCCCCCGACATGGAGAGACCCAGTACTTC,CSAGGPRHGETQYF
few,TRBD2,TRBV4-3,TRBJ2-7,TGCGCCAGCAGCCGCGGAGGGACAGCAGGGACTAGCGGGATCTACGAGCAGTACTTC,CASSRGGTAGTSGIYEQYF
few,TRBD1,TRBV6-5,TRBJ1-2,TGTGCCAGCAGTTACGCGGACAGGGCCAACTATGGCTACACCTTC,CASSYADRANYGYTF
-,TRBD2,TRBV7-3,TRBJ2-5,TGTGCCAGCAGCCGACGAGGACTAGCGGGAGTGGGGGAGACCCAGTACTTC,CASSRRGLAGVGETQYF
few,-,TRBV5-6,TRBJ2-3,TGTGCCAGCAGCTCTCTGACGCGGGGAGGCACAGATACGCAGTATTTT,CASSSLTRGGTDTQYF
few,-,TRBV10-3,TRBJ2-4,TGTGCCATCAGTGAGTCATCGGGGAGAAACATTCAGTACTTC,CAISESSGRNIQYF
-,-,TRBV15,TRBJ2-3,TGTGCCACCAGCAGAGGACTTCGGGGAGGCACAGATACGCAGTATTTT,CATSRGLRGGTDTQYF
-,-,TRBV2,TRBJ2-2,TGTGCCAGCAAGCCAGGGTTGGGGAACACCGGGGAGCTGTTTTTT,CASKPGLGNTGELFF
-,-,TRBV20-1,TRBJ2-7,TGCAGTGCTAGGGAGGGGGGAGGGCCCCCCGAGCAGTACTTC,CSAREGGGPPEQYF
few,-,TRBV25-1,TRBJ2-3,TGTGCCAGCAGTGATCCCAGGGGCACAGATACGCAGTATTTT,CASSDPRGTDTQYF
-,-,TRBV7-2,TRBJ2-1,TGTGCCAGCAGCTTCGTGGCGAGGAATGAGCAGTTCTTC,CASSFVARNEQFF
few,TRBD2,TRBV6-2/TRBV6-3,TRBJ2-3,TGTGCCAGCAGTTATCGGGGGAGGGCCGCGGATACGCAGTATTTT,CASSYRGRAADTQYF
few,-,TRBV5-1,TRBJ1-1,TGCGCCAGCAGCTCGACTGGGAGGCAAGCTTTCTTT,CASSSTGRQAFF
-,TRBD1,TRBV20-1,TRBJ1-5,TGCAGTGCTTCGGACAGGGCTGCCAATCAGCCCCAGCATTTT,CSASDRAANQPQHF
-,-,TRBV20-1,TRBJ2-3,TGCAGTGCCCCGTTTCACGGCACAGATACGCAGTATTTT,CSAPFHGTDTQYF
few,-,TRBV6-5,TRBJ1-2,TGTGCCAGCAGTTACTCGAGACAGCTCTCTTATGGCTACACCTTC,CASSYSRQLSYGYTF
-,TRBD2,TRBV11-1,TRBJ2-1,TGTGCCAGCAGCTCCTTCCCGACTAGCGGGAGGGCGAGCGATGAGCAGTTCTTC,CASSSFPTSGRASDEQFF
few,TRBD1,TRBV5-1,TRBJ2-3,TGCGCCAGCAGCCTGGGACAGGGGATGACAGATACGCAGTATTTT,CASSLGQGMTDTQYF